The next 24 T cell receptor beta chains were all read from a single sample in a study of cytomegalovirus exposure and HLA in healthy donors. PCR was performed using 60 Vbeta and 13 Jbeta primers. The data were produced by immunoSEQ multiplex PCR, yet TCRdb's version contains in-frame clones alone and is incomplete. The sample includes about 71,000 clones, about 73% of them seen just once. The source material was PBMCs. Receptor source: a woman in her fifties or sixties in good health and CMV-seropositive.

There are a few counts of this clone. The CDR3 reads CASSHPPIAGVYEYNEQFF. The CDR3, as DNA: TGCGCCAGCAGCCACCCCCCCATAGCGGGGGTTTATGAATACAATGAGCAGTTCTTC. The J gene is TRBJ2-1, the V gene TRBV4-1; TRBD2 matches at 9 bases. Germline loops: CDR1 MGHRA, CDR2 YSYEKL. Losses at the gene ends were 3 bases for V and 4 bases for J; bases not matched to a gene: 16. The CDR3 loop spans 19 amino acids.

This clone showed up just a few times. The chain links TRBV5-6 to TRBJ2-7, with unresolved D. Trimming removed 1 base from V and 5 bases from J, with 16 bases in between. The V gene's germline CDR1 is SGHDT and CDR2 YYEEEE. This CDR3 comprises 15 residues. Written as DNA, the CDR3 is TGTGCCAGCAGCTTGACTCCCTCAGGTTTCCACGAGCAGTACTTC. This sequence encodes CASSLTPSGFHEQYF.

The V gene is TRBV7-3, the J gene TRBJ2-1; 13 bases are a match to TRBD2. With V trimmed by 1 base and J by 8 bases, 8 bases remained unmatched. This CDR3 is 17 amino acids long. Germline V gene lookup returns CDR1 SGHTA and CDR2 FQGTGA. The CDR3 DNA follows: TGTGCCAGCAGCTTAAAAACTAGCGGGAGGGTCCTCGATGAGCAGTTCTTC. It is translated as CASSLKTSGRVLDEQFF.

The CDR3 spells CASGEQGKQYF. DNA of the CDR3: TGTGCCAGCGGTGAACAGGGTAAGCAGTACTTC. This chain links TRBV7-2 with TRBJ2-7; the D gene is possibly TRBD1 (6 bases). The V and J ends lost 8 bases and 8 bases respectively, with 13 bases between them. Germline assignment: CDR1 SGHTA and CDR2 FQGNSA. This CDR3 contains 11 residues.

This chain uses TRBV19 with TRBJ1-2; D is unresolved. This CDR3 comprises 11 residues. CDR1 and CDR2 (germline): LNHDA, SQIVND (reference sequence). V lost 5 bases and J lost 4, with 5 bases in between. The CDR3 loop is CASSRFYGYTF. CDR3 nucleotides: TGTGCCAGTAGTCGTTTCTATGGCTACACCTTC.

The J gene is TRBJ2-7, the V gene TRBV5-1; 7 bases agree with TRBD2. V shed 2 bases and J 3 bases; nucleotides not matched to a gene: 20. This CDR3 has 19 residues. Germline CDR1 reads SGHRS; CDR2 reads YFSETQ. The CDR3 spells CASSFRGVPQVVGSYEQYF. DNA for the CDR3: TGCGCCAGCAGCTTCCGGGGGGTGCCCCAGGTCGTAGGGAGCTACGAGCAGTACTTC.

This chain uses TRBV5-1 with TRBJ2-3, with TRBD1 matching over 7 bases. From germline, CDR1 is SGHRS and CDR2 YFSETQ. The CDR3 is 15 amino acids. The V segment lost 1 base and the J segment 1 base; nucleotides outside the gene matches: 3. The DNA for the CDR3 is TGCGCCAGCAGCTTGTCGGGGACAGGCACAGATACGCAGTATTTT. Translated, it gives CASSLSGTGTDTQYF.

The V gene is TRBV30, the J gene TRBJ2-7, with TRBD1 matching 7 bases. J lost 2 bases, V lost 5 bases, and 9 bases had no gene match. The CDR3 has 14 amino acids. In germline, CDR1 is GTSNPN, CDR2 SVGIG (reference sequence). As DNA, the CDR3 is TGTGCCTGGGGACAGACAGGGCGGCCCTACGAGCAGTACTTC. This sequence encodes CAWGQTGRPYEQYF.

This clone has a handful of counts. The chain joins TRBV15 to TRBJ1-1; D gene uncertain. The CDR3 has 13 amino acids. Germline lookup yields CDR1 LNHNV and CDR2 YYDKDF (reference sequence). Trimming pared 3 bases from V and 4 bases from J, leaving 9 bases between. This chain's CDR3 is CATSSEQITEAFF. DNA for the CDR3: TGTGCCACCAGCAGCGAACAGATCACTGAAGCTTTCTTT.

V gene TRBV27 combines with J gene TRBJ2-1; TRBD1 matches at 10 bases. The CDR3 has 15 residues. Per germline, CDR1 MNHEY and CDR2 SMNVEV (reference sequence). After removal of 8 bases from V and 3 bases from J, the junction contained 7 bases not matched to a gene. The CDR3 sequence: CASVRRDRGYNEQFF. As DNA, the CDR3 is TGTGCCAGCGTCCGCCGGGACAGGGGCTACAATGAGCAGTTCTTC.

The chain employs TRBV11-2 and TRBJ2-7; tentative D call: TRBD2 (6 bases). CDR1 and CDR2 (germline): SGHAT, FQNNGV. This CDR3 contains 13 residues. Trimming cost V 8 bases and J 5 bases, with 16 bases left between them. The CDR3 sequence is CASQWGGMDEQYF. The CDR3 DNA reads as TGTGCCAGCCAATGGGGAGGAATGGACGAGCAGTACTTC.

The chain has TRBV18 and TRBJ2-2; 9 positions match TRBD2. In germline, CDR1 is KGHSH, CDR2 LQKENI. Losses at the gene ends were 4 bases for V and 5 bases for J; bases not matched to a gene: 14. The CDR3 has 18 residues. CDR3 DNA sequence: TGTGCCAGCTCACTGCGCGCGAATAGCGGGAGTTGGACCGGGGAGCTGTTTTTT. Amino acid sequence: CASSLRANSGSWTGELFF.

With regard to this clone: Other DNA sequences within the sample encode an identical CDR3. V and J are TRBV5-1 and TRBJ2-7; 11 nucleotides match TRBD1. Germline V gene data show CDR1 as SGHRS and CDR2 as YFSETQ. The V gene end was trimmed by 4 bases and the J gene end by 7 bases; junction bases not matched to a gene: 7. The CDR3 runs to 14 residues. The DNA of the CDR3 is TGCGCCAGCAGCCCTGGACAGGGGGCATGGGAGCAGTACTTC. Residues: CASSPGQGAWEQYF. Filled out from reference TRBV5-1 and TRBJ2-7, the complete variable domain reads KAGVTQTPRYLIKTRGQQVTLSCSPISGHRSVSWYQQTPGQGLQFLFEYFSETQRNKGNFPGRFSGRQFSNSRSEMNVSTLELGDSALYLCASSPGQGAWEQYFGPGTRLTVT.

The table lists this clone with a count of one. V gene TRBV7-3 combines with J gene TRBJ1-2, with D possibly TRBD1 on 6 matching bases. Germline V gene sequence: CDR1 SGHTA, CDR2 FQGTGA. This CDR3 contains 14 residues. V shed 5 bases and J shed 9 bases, with 19 bases lying between them. CDR3 DNA: TGTGCCAGCAGCCCGACCCCAGGGGCGGGTAGCTACACCTTC. It yields the protein CASSPTPGAGSYTF.

This chain's CDR3 is CASSLAPGKNTEAFF. In DNA, the CDR3 is TGTGCCAGCAGCTTAGCTCCAGGGAAGAACACTGAAGCTTTCTTT. The J gene is TRBJ1-1, the V gene TRBV7-2; D is possibly TRBD1 (5 bases). Germline CDR1 and CDR2: SGHTA and FQGNSA. The CDR3 totals 15 residues. V dropped 0 bases and J dropped 1 base, with 9 bases sitting between them.

The CDR3 reads CASSREGGGNIQYF. The CDR3 DNA reads TGTGCCAGCAGCCGGGAGGGGGGCGGGAACATTCAGTACTTC. V is TRBV5-6 and J is TRBJ2-4, with TRBD2 identical over 8 bases. In germline, CDR1 is SGHDT, CDR2 YYEEEE. The CDR3 totals 14 residues. J gave up 7 bases and V 4 bases, and 7 bases lay outside the gene matches.

The chain carries TRBV5-8 and TRBJ2-7; 7 bases line up with TRBD1. The CDR3 runs 16 residues. From germline, CDR1 is SGHTS and CDR2 YDEGEE. V was clipped by 4 bases and J by 1 base; unmatched bases: 11. CDR3 bases: TGTGCCAGCAGCGCCCGGACAGGAATTATATCCTACGAGCAGTACTTC. Protein product: CASSARTGIISYEQYF.

The chain uses TRBV10-3 and TRBJ2-7, with no clear D. The germline V gene encodes CDR1 ENHRY and CDR2 SYGVKD. Trimming pared 5 bases from V and 1 base from J, leaving 6 bases between. This CDR3 contains 12 residues. The CDR3 reads CAISSGSYEQYF. As DNA, the CDR3 is TGTGCCATCAGTTCCGGGTCCTACGAGCAGTACTTC.

The chain recombines TRBV11-2 with TRBJ2-7; 8 nucleotides line up with TRBD2. The ends lost 4 bases at V and 6 bases at J; junction bases unmatched: 14. CDR3 length: 16 residues. Germline loops: CDR1 SGHAT, CDR2 FQNNGV. CDR3 nucleotides: TGTGCCAGCAGCTCCCCGGCGGGGGGCGAACCGCTCGAGCAGTACTTC. The encoded protein is CASSSPAGGEPLEQYF.

The rearrangement joins TRBV9 to TRBJ1-3; TRBD1 is a possible D gene (5 bases). V was trimmed by 0 bases and J by 0 bases, leaving 13 bases between them. Germline lookup yields CDR1 SGDLS and CDR2 YYNGEE. CDR3 size: 17 residues. The DNA for the CDR3 is TGTGCCAGCAGCGTAGGGGGGGACGGCTTCTCTGGAAACACCATATATTTT. Translated: CASSVGGDGFSGNTIYF.

The chain recombines TRBV6-5 with TRBJ1-1; TRBD1 matches 9 bases. J gave up 8 bases and V 4 bases, and 8 bases lay outside the gene matches. CDR3 length: 14 amino acids. The germline V gene encodes CDR1 MNHEY and CDR2 SVGAGI. The CDR3 protein is CASSSTGGRKEAFF. CDR3 sequence (DNA): TGTGCCAGCAGTTCCACAGGGGGCAGAAAGGAAGCTTTCTTT.

J is TRBJ1-5 and V is TRBV10-3; 10 bases are a match to TRBD1. The V segment lost 6 bases and the J segment 2 bases; nucleotides outside the gene matches: 1. This CDR3 is 14 amino acids long. Germline V CDR1 and CDR2: ENHRY, SYGVKD. In DNA, the CDR3 is TGTGCCATCAGGGGGACAGGGGGCAATCAGCCCCAGCATTTT. Amino acids: CAIRGTGGNQPQHF.

This clone appeared a single time. This chain joins TRBV5-1 and TRBJ1-4; D ambiguous. CDR3 size: 16 residues. Trimming shortened V by 4 bases and J by 4 bases, and 17 bases separated the two germline ends. Per germline, CDR1 SGHRS and CDR2 YFSETQ. CDR3 loop: CASSAGWAAVNEKLFF. The CDR3 nucleotides read TGCGCCAGCAGCGCCGGCTGGGCAGCTGTTAATGAAAAACTGTTTTTT. The complete variable domain, with remaining parts taken from reference TRBV5-1 and TRBJ1-4, reads KAGVTQTPRYLIKTRGQQVTLSCSPISGHRSVSWYQQTPGQGLQFLFEYFSETQRNKGNFPGRFSGRQFSNSRSEMNVSTLELGDSALYLCASSAGWAAVNEKLFFGSGTQLSVL.

This clone was seen more than once but under ten times. CDR3 sequence: CASSPDRSERGAFF. The CDR3 nucleotides read TGTGCCAGCAGCCCCGACAGATCGGAGCGGGGAGCTTTCTTT. This sequence joins TRBV11-2 and TRBJ1-1, with D tentatively TRBD1 (5 bases). There are 14 residues in the CDR3. The germline CDR1 and CDR2 sequences are SGHAT and FQNNGV. V was cut by 5 bases and J by 10 bases, with 20 bases left in between.